The present T cell receptor beta chain was sequenced within a study of blood T cell repertoires in COVID-19. Turning to the study itself: T cells, B-cell-depleted T cells, or PBMCs supplied cDNA or gDNA.

The CDR3 sequence is 16 residues long. CDR1 and CDR2 from the germline V gene are SGHNT and YENEEA. The V gene lost 1 base and the J gene lost 2 bases, with 13 bases spanning the gap. The cohort comprised adults aged roughly 18 to 95 years residing in approximately 22 US areas. Measured with immunoSEQ multiplex PCR; TCRdb has only the in-frame clones, and not every one. The table records a few hundred thousand clones, around 87% of them present only once. The clonotype comes from a woman between 50 and 59 years old who had recovered from COVID-19. Sequences were obtained from PBMCs or T cells enriched from blood (not recorded which). The chain joins TRBV11-3 to TRBJ2-3; D is uncertain. CDR3 loop: CASSLGLGTFTDTQYF. CDR3 nucleotide sequence: TGTGCCAGCAGCTTAGGGTTGGGCACCTTCACAGATACGCAGTATTTT.